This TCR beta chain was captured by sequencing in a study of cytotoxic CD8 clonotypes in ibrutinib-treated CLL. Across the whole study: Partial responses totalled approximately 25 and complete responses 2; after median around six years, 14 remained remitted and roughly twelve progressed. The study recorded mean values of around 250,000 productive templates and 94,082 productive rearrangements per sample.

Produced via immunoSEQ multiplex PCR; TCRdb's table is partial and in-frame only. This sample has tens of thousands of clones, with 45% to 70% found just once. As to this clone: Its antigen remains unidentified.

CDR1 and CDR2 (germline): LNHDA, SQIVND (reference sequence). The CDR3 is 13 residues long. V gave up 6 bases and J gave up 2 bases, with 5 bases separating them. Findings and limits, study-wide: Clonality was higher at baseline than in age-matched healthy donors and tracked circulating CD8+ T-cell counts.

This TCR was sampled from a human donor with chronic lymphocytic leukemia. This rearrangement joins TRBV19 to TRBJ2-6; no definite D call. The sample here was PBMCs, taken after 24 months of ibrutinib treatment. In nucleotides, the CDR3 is TGTGCCAGTAGAGAACCTGGGGCCAACGTCCTGACTTTC. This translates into CASREPGANVLTF. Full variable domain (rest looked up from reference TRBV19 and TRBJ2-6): DGGITQSPKYLFRKEGQNVTLSCEQNLNHDAMYWYRQDPGQGLRLIYYSQIVNDFQKGDIAEGYSVSREKKESFPLTVTSAQKNPTAFYLCASREPGANVLTFGAGSRLTVL.